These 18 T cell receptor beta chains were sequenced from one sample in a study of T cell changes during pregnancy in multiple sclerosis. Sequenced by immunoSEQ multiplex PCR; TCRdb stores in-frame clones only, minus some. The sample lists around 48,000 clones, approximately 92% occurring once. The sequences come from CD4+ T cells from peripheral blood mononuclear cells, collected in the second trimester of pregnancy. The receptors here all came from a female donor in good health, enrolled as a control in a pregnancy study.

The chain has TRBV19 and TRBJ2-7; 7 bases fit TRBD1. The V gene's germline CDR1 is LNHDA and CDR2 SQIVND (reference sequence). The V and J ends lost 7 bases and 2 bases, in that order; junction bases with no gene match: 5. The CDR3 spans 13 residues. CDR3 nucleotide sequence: TGTGCCAGTACCGGCGGACAGGCCTACGAGCAGTACTTC. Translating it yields CASTGGQAYEQYF.

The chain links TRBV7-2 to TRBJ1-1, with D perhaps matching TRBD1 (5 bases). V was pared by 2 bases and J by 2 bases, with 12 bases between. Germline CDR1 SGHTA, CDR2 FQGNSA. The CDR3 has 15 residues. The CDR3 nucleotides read TGTGCCAGCAGCTTAAGGGGCTGGCGAAACACTGAAGCTTTCTTT. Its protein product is CASSLRGWRNTEAFF.

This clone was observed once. For the CDR3, the DNA is TGTGCCTGGAGGGATTTCGGGACTACTTATTACACAGATACGCAGTATTTT. It translates to CAWRDFGTTYYTDTQYF. The chain joins TRBV30 to TRBJ2-3; 7 bases fit TRBD2. V was pared by 3 bases and J by 2 bases, with 14 bases of the junction left unmatched. The CDR3 covers 17 residues. Germline values: CDR1 GTSNPN, CDR2 SVGIG (reference sequence).

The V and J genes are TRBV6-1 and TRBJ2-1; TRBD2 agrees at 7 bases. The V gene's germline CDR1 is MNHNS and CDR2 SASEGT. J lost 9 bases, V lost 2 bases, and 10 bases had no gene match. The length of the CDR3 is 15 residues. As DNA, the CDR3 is TGTGCCAGCAGTGAAAGTGGCGGGAGTTGGGTTGAGCAGTTCTTC. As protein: CASSESGGSWVEQFF.

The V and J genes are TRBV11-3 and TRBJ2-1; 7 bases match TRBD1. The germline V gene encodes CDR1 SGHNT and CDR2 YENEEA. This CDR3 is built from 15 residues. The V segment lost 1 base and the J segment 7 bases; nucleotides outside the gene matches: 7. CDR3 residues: CASSLGPLTGNEQFF. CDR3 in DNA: TGTGCCAGCAGCTTAGGCCCCCTGACAGGGAATGAGCAGTTCTTC.

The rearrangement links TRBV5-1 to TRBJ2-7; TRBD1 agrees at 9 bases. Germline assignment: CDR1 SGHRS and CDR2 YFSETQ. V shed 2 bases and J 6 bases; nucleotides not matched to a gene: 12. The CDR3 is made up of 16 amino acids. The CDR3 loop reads CASSLLPGQGLSEQYF. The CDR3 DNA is TGCGCCAGCAGCTTACTTCCGGGACAGGGCCTCAGCGAGCAGTACTTC.

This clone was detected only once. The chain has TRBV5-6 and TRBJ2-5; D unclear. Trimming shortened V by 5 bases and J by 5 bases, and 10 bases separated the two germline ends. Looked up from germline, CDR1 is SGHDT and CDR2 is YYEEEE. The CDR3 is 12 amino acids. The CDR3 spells CASSRNSETQYF. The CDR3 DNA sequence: TGTGCCAGCAGTCGAAACAGCGAGACCCAGTACTTC. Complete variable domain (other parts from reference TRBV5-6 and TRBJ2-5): DAGVTQSPTHLIKTRGQQVTLRCSPKSGHDTVSWYQQALGQGPQFIFQYYEEEERQRGNFPDRFSGHQFPNYSSELNVNALLLGDSALYLCASSRNSETQYFGPGTRLLVL.

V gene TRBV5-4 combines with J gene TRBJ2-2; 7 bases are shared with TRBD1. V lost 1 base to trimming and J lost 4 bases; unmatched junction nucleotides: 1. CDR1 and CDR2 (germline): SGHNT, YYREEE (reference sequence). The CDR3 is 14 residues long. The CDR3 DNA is TGTGCCAGCAGCTTGAAGGGGGCCACCGGGGAGCTGTTTTTT. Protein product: CASSLKGATGELFF.

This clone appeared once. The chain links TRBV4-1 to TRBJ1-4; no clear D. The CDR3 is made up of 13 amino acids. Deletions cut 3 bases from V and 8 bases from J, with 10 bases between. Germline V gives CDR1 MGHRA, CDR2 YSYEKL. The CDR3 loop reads CASSQATTEKLFF. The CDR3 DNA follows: TGCGCCAGCAGCCAGGCGACAACCGAAAAACTGTTTTTT.

DNA of the CDR3: TGTGCCAGTAGTCGACAACACGGGACAGGGACGAACACCGGGGAGCTGTTTTTT. Translating gives CASSRQHGTGTNTGELFF. This sequence joins TRBV19 and TRBJ2-2; 9 bases map to TRBD1. CDR1 and CDR2 (germline): LNHDA, SQIVND (reference sequence). The ends lost 5 bases at V and 0 bases at J; junction bases unmatched: 10. The CDR3 has 18 residues.

The CDR3 protein is CASSTASGANVLTF. In DNA form, the CDR3 reads TGCGCCAGCAGCACAGCCTCTGGGGCCAACGTCCTGACTTTC. The V gene is TRBV23-1, the J gene TRBJ2-6; D unresolved. TRBV23-1 qualifies as an ORF whose function is uncertain. This CDR3 has 14 amino acids. The germline V and J ends were trimmed by 6 bases and 0 bases, with 6 bases remaining between them.

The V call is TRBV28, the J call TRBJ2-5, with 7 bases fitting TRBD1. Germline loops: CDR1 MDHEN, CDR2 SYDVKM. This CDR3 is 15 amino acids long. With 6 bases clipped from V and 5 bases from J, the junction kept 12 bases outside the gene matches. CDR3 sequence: CASSPRGTGPETQYF. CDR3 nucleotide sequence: TGTGCCAGCAGCCCCAGGGGGACGGGTCCGGAGACCCAGTACTTC.

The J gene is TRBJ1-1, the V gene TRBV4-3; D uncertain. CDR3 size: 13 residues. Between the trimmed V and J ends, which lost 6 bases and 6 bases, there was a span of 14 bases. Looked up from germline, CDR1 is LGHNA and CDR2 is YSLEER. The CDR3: CASSHGARAEAFF. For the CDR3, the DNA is TGCGCCAGCAGTCACGGAGCGCGCGCTGAAGCTTTCTTT.

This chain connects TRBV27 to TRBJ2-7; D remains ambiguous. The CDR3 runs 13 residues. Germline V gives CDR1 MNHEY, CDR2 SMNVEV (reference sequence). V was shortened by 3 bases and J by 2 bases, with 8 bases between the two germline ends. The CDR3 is CASSFSGPYEQYF. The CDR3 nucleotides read TGTGCCAGCAGTTTTTCTGGCCCCTACGAGCAGTACTTC.

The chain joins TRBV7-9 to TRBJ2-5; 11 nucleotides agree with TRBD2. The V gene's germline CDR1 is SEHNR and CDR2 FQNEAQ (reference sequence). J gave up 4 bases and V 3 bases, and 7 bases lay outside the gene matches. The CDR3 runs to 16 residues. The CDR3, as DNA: TGTGCCAGCAGCTTGGTTGGGACTAGCGGACCAGAGACCCAGTACTTC. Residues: CASSLVGTSGPETQYF.

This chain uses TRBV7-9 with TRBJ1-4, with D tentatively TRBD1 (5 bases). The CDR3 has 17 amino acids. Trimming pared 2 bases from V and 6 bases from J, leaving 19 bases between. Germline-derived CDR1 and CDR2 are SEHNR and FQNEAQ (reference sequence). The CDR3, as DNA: TGTGCCAGCAGCTTATCTGAAGGGGTTTGGGTCCATGAAAAACTGTTTTTT. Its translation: CASSLSEGVWVHEKLFF.

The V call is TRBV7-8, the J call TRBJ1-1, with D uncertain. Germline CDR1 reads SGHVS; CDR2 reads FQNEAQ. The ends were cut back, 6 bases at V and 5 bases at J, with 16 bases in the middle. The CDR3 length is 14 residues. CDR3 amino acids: CASSTPGSGTEAFF. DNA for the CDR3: TGTGCCAGCAGTACCCCGGGAAGTGGAACTGAAGCTTTCTTT.

CDR3 sequence (DNA): TGTGCCAGCAGCGTTCGGGGTAGGGCGGGAAATTACAATGAGCAGTTCTTC. Translation gives CASSVRGRAGNYNEQFF. J is TRBJ2-1 and V is TRBV7-9; D is perhaps TRBD2 (6 bases). The CDR3 is 17 amino acids. V was clipped by 5 bases and J by 4 bases, with 21 bases between them. CDR1 is SEHNR, CDR2 FQNEAQ, per germline (reference sequence).